This T cell receptor (beta chain) derives from a study of OX40 agonist ivuxolimab in advanced cancers. Study information: Among those treated, three patients had partial responses, one with hepatocellular carcinoma and two with cutaneous melanoma. Study-level findings and limits: Still undetermined is the antigen specificity of the expanded peripheral T cells. Clonal expansion was seen in CD4+ and CD8+ blood T cells by week 6 at 0.1 to 3.0 mg/kg.

Some clones are missing from TCRdb's copy, which holds only in-frame ones; the method was immunoSEQ multiplex PCR. The table shows over 75,000 clones, with roughly 87% occurring only once. Sampling times: baseline, cycle 4 day 1, cycle 7 day 1. V was clipped by 10 bases and J by 2 bases; unmatched bases: 7. The CDR3 has 13 residues. Germline-derived CDR1 and CDR2 are ENHRY and SYGVKD. As for this clone: The antigen remains undetermined.

This receptor was taken from an adult with an advanced solid tumor such as melanoma, head and neck, liver or kidney cancer. This rearrangement joins TRBV10-3 to TRBJ2-5, with 7 bases identical to TRBD1. The sample here was CD4+ or CD8+ T cells sorted from blood, taken in a trial of the OX40 agonist ivuxolimab. This CDR3 is CARGTETQETQYF. As DNA, the CDR3 is TGTGCCAGAGGGACAGAAACACAAGAGACCCAGTACTTC.